This T cell receptor beta chain was recovered during a study of blood T cell repertoires in COVID-19. Looking at the study overall: Specimens from acute and convalescent COVID-19 originated in the United States, Italy and Spain. The analysed material was cDNA or gDNA that came from T cells, B-cell-depleted T cells, or PBMCs.

Germline lookup yields CDR1 SGHNT and CDR2 YENEEA. V lost 4 bases, J lost 6 bases, and 13 bases lay in between. This CDR3 has 13 amino acids. As originally analysed: Amplification of reference gene primers provided the estimated nucleated cell counts. Profiled with immunoSEQ multiplex PCR; TCRdb holds only in-frame clones, not every one. The D gene and trimming were derived from the DNA, and the V and J assignments and clone size from that table. This table has about 50,000 clones, 77% appearing once. The J gene is TRBJ2-7, the V gene TRBV11-3; no firm D call. This receptor was taken from a man aged 70-80 years with active or convalescent COVID-19. Sequencing was done on a sample of peripheral blood. The CDR3 reads CASSSAEPGEQYF. CDR3 coding DNA: TGTGCCAGCAGCTCCGCGGAGCCGGGCGAGCAGTACTTC.